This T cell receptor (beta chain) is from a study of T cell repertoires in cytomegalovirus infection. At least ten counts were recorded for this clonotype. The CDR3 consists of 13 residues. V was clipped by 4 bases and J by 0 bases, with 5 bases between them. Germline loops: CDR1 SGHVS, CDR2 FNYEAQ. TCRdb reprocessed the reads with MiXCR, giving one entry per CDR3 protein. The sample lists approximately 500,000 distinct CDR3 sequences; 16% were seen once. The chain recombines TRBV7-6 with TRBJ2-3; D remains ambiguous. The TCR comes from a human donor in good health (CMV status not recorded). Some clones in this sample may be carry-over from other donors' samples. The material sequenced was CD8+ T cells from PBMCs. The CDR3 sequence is CASSSYSTDTQYF. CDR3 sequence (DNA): TGTGCCAGCAGCTCCTACAGCACAGATACGCAGTATTTT.